These 5 T cell receptor beta chains came from one sample sequenced in a study of cytomegalovirus exposure and HLA in healthy donors. The PCR was carried out with 60 Vbeta primers and 13 Jbeta primers. Clones were sequenced by immunoSEQ multiplex PCR, and TCRdb holds only the in-frame ones, with some missing. This table holds 60,000 to 70,000 clones, about 72% found once. Sequenced sample: PBMCs. Receptor source: a man between 45 and 60 years old in good health and CMV-seropositive.

The chain combines TRBV7-2 with TRBJ1-1; D possibly corresponds to TRBD1 (6 bases). V was cut by 3 bases and J by 6 bases, with 8 bases left in between. CDR1 SGHTA and CDR2 FQGNSA come from the germline V gene. CDR3 length equals 12 residues. DNA of the CDR3: TGTGCCAGCAGCTTCAGGGGCGCTGAAGCTTTCTTT. Translation gives CASSFRGAEAFF.

This clone was counted a few times. The rearrangement joins TRBV7-6 to TRBJ2-1, with TRBD2 matching over 7 bases. Germline V gene lookup returns CDR1 SGHVS and CDR2 FNYEAQ. This CDR3 region has 14 residues. V shed 5 bases and J 7 bases; nucleotides not matched to a gene: 8. CDR3 bases: TGTGCCAGCAGCCAGGGACTGGGGGGGAATGAGCAGTTCTTC. It codes for CASSQGLGGNEQFF.

The V and J genes are TRBV21-1 and TRBJ2-2; the D call TRBD1 from the table was never checked on the DNA. TRBV21-1 counts as a pseudogene. This CDR3 spans 18 amino acids. CDR3 amino acids: CASSPSMGAGKGDGELFF. The CDR3 DNA sequence: TGTGCCAGCAGCCCAAGCATGGGGGCAGGGAAAGGGGACGGGGAGCTGTTTTTT.

This clone was seen a handful of times. The J gene is TRBJ2-3, the V gene TRBV4-1; 10 nucleotides align to TRBD2. The CDR3 length is 15 residues. V was pared by 4 bases and J by 5 bases, with 6 bases of the junction left unmatched. Germline V gene sequence: CDR1 MGHRA, CDR2 YSYEKL. CDR3 coding DNA: TGCGCCAGCAGCCGCCTAGCGGGGGTTGTAGATACGCAGTATTTT. Translating it yields CASSRLAGVVDTQYF.

The table lists this clone with a few counts. This chain links TRBV6-1 with TRBJ1-5; D is unclear. V was cut by 1 base and J by 5 bases, with 9 bases left in between. There are 14 residues in the CDR3. Germline V lookup: CDR1 MNHNS, CDR2 SASEGT. DNA for the CDR3: TGTGCCAGCAGTGAAGTCGGAGTGGATCAGCCCCAGCATTTT. Translated: CASSEVGVDQPQHF.